This record looks at one TCR beta chain sequence and its context. Its antigen is undetermined. Extracted RNA was reverse transcribed, and the resulting cDNA served as sequencing template. TCRdb's copy holds only in-frame clones and misses some; the assay was immunoSEQ multiplex PCR. The table has some 150,000 clones, around 50% seen once. The germline V gene encodes CDR1 KGHSH and CDR2 LQKENI. The length of the CDR3 is 14 residues. Trimming removed 6 bases from V and 4 bases from J; junction bases left unmatched: 7. These data originate in a study of CD8+ T cells in alopecia areata. Study as a whole: Treatment of the treated patients consisted of oral tofacitinib, 5 to 10 mg twice daily. Study findings and constraints: Among patients, TCR sharing was less clear than in mice, a difference possibly due in part to HLA diversity in the patient population.

Peripheral blood and lesional scalp punch biopsies were taken from alopecia areata patients. The sample in question was CD4+ T cells sorted from blood, obtained at week 0. The TCR was taken from a human donor with alopecia areata. The rearrangement joins TRBV18 to TRBJ2-7; the match to TRBD1 covers 9 bases. CDR3 sequence reads: CASSPGQGMYEQYF. As DNA, the CDR3 is TGTGCCAGCTCGCCGGGACAGGGAATGTACGAGCAGTACTTC.